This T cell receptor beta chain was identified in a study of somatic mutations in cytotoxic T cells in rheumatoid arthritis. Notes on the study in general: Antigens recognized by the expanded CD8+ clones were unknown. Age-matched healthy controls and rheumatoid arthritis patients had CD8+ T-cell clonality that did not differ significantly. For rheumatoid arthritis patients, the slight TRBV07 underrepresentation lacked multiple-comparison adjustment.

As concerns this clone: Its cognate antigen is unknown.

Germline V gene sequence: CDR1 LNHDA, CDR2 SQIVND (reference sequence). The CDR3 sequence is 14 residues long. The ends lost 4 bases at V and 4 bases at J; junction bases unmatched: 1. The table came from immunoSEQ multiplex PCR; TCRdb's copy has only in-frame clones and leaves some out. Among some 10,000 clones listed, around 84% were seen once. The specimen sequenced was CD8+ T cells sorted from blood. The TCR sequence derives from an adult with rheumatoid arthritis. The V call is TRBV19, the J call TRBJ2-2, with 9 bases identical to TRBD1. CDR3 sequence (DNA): TGTGCCAGTAGTAGGACAGGGGTCACCGGGGAGCTGTTTTTT. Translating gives CASSRTGVTGELFF.